This entry lists 2 T cell receptor beta chains sequenced from one sample in a study of blood T cell repertoires in COVID-19. Here immunoSEQ multiplex PCR was the method, and the copy in TCRdb shows in-frame clones only, minus some. Among 270,000 or so clones listed, 86% were seen once. The sample consisted of peripheral blood. The receptors derive from a woman aged 30 to 39 with active or convalescent COVID-19.

The chain couples TRBV9 to TRBJ1-3; TRBD1 agrees at 10 bases. The CDR3 has 17 residues. The germline CDR1 and CDR2 sequences are SGDLS and YYNGEE. V lost 0 bases to trimming and J lost 0 bases; unmatched junction nucleotides: 3. The CDR3 spells CASSVGTGGYSGNTIYF. The CDR3 DNA sequence: TGTGCCAGCAGCGTAGGGACAGGGGGGTACTCTGGAAACACCATATATTTT.

This clone was seen just once. The J gene is TRBJ1-2, the V gene TRBV6-1; D is undetermined. The V and J ends lost 1 base and 6 bases respectively, with 12 bases between them. The CDR3 consists of 14 residues. Germline V lookup: CDR1 MNHNS, CDR2 SASEGT. The CDR3 loop is CASSEGREVDGYTF. The CDR3 nucleotides are TGTGCCAGCAGTGAAGGACGGGAAGTAGATGGCTACACCTTC.